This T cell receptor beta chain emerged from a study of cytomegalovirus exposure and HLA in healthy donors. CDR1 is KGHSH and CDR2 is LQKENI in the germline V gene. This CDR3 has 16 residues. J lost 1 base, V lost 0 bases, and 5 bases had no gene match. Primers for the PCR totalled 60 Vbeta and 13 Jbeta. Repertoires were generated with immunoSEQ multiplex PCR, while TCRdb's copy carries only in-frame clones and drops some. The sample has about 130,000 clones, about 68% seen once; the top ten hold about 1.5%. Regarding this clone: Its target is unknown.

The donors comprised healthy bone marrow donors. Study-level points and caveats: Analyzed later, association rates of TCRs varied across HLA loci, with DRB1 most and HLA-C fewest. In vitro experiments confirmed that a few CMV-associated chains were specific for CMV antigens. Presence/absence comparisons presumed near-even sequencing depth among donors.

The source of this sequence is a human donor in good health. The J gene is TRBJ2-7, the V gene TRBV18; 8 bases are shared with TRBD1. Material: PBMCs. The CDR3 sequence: CASSPPGTGGSYEQYF. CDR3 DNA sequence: TGTGCCAGCTCACCACCCGGGACAGGAGGGTCCTACGAGCAGTACTTC.